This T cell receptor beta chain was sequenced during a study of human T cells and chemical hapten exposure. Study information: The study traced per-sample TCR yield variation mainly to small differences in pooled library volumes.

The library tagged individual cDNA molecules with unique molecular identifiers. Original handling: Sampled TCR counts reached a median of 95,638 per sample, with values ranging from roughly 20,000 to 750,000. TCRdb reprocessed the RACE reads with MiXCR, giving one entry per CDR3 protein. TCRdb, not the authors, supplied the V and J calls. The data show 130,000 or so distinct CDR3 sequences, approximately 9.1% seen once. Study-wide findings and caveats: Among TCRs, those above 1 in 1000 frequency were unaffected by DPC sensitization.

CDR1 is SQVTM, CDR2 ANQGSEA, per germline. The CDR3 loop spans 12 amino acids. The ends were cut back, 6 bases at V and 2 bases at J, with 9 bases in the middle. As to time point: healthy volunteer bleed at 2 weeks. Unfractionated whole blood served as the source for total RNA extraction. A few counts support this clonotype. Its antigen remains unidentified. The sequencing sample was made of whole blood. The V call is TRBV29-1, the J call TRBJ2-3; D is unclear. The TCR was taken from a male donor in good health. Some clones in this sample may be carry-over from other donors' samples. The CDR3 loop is CSVAGFTDTQYF. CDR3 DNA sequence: TGCAGCGTCGCTGGGTTCACAGATACGCAGTATTTT.